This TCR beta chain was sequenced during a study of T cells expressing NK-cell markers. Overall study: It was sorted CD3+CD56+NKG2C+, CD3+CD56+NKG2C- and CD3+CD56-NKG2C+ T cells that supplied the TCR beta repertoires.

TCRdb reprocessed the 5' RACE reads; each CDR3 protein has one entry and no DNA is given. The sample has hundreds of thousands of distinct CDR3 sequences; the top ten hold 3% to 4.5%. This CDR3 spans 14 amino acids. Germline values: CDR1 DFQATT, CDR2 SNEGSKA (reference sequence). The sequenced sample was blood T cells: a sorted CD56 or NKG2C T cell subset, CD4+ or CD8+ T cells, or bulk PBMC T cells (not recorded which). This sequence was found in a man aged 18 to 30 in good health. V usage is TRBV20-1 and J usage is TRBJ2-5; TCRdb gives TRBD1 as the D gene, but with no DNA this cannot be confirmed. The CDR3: CSARQGATGETQYF.